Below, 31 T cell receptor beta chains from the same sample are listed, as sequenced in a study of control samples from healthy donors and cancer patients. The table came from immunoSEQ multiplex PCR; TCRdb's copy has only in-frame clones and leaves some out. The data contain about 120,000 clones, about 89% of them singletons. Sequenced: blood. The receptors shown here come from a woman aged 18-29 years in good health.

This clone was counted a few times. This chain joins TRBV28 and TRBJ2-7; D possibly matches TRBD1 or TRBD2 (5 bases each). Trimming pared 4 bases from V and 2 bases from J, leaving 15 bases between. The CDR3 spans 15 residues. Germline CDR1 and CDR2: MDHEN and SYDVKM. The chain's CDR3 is CASSSGDLLTYEQYF. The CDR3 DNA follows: TGTGCCAGCAGTTCCGGGGACCTCCTAACCTACGAGCAGTACTTC.

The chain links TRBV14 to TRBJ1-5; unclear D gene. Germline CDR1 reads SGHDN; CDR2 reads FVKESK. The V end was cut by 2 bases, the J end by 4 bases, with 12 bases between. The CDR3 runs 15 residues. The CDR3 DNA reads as TGTGCCAGCAGCCAATCCCCAGGCACTAATCAGCCCCAGCATTTT. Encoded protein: CASSQSPGTNQPQHF. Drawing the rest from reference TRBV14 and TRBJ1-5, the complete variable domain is EAGVTQFPSHSVIEKGQTVTLRCDPISGHDNLYWYRRVMGKEIKFLLHFVKESKQDESGMPNNRFLAERTGGTYSTLKVQPAELEDSGVYFCASSQSPGTNQPQHFGDGTRLSIL.

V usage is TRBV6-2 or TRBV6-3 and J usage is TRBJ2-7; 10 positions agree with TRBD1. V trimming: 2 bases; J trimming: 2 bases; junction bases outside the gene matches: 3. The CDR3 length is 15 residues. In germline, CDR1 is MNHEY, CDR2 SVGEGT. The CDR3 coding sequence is TGTGCCAGCAGTTACAATGGACAGGGGGCCTACGAGCAGTACTTC. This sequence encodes CASSYNGQGAYEQYF.

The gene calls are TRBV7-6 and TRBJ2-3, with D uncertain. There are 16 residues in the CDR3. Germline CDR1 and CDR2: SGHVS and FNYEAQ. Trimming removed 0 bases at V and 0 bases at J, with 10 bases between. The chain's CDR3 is CASSLAGYPSTDTQYF. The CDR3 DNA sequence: TGTGCCAGCAGCTTAGCTGGGTACCCGAGCACAGATACGCAGTATTTT.

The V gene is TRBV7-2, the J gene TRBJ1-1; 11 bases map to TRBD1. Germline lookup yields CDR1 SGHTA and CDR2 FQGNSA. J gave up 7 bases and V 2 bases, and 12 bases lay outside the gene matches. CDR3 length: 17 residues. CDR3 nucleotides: TGTGCCAGCAGCTTATTTGCGTCAGGGACAGGGGGGGGTGAAGCTTTCTTT. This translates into CASSLFASGTGGGEAFF.

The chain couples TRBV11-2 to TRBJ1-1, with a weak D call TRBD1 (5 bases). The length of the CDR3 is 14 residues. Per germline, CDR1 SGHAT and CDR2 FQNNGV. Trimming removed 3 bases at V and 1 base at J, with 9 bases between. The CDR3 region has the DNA TGTGCCAGCAGCTTGAGGGGTGGGAACACTGAAGCTTTCTTT. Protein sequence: CASSLRGGNTEAFF.

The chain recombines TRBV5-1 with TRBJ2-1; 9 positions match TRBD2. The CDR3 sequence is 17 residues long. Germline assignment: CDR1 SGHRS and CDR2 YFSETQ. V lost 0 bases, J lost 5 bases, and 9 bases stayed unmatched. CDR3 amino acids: CASSLGAGGPRDNEQFF. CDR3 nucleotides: TGCGCCAGCAGCTTGGGTGCGGGAGGGCCCCGGGACAATGAGCAGTTCTTC.

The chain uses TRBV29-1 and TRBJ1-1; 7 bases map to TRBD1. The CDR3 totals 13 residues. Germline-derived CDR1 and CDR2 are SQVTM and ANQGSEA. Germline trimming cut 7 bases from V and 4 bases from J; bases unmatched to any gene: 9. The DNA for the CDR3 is TGCAGCGGACTCGATGCAGGGGGCACTGAAGCTTTCTTT. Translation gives CSGLDAGGTEAFF.

This chain's CDR3 is CASSLGFPGGNLYEQYF. The CDR3 nucleotides are TGTGCCAGCAGCTTGGGTTTCCCCGGCGGGAACCTCTACGAGCAGTACTTC. This chain connects TRBV5-5 to TRBJ2-7; D perhaps matches TRBD2 (6 bases). The V end lost 0 bases, the J end lost 3 bases, and 19 bases lay between the germline ends. CDR3 length: 17 amino acids. The V gene's germline CDR1 is SGHKS and CDR2 YYEKEE (reference sequence).

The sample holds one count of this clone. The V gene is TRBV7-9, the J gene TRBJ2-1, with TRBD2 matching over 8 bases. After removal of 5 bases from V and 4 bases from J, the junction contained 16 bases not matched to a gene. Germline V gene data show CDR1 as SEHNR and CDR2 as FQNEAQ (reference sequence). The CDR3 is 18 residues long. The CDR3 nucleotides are TGTGCCAGCAGCCAACCCCCGACTAGCGCCTCGACTTACAATGAGCAGTTCTTC. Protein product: CASSQPPTSASTYNEQFF. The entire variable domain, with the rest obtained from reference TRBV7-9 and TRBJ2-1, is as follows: DTGVSQNPRHKITKRGQNVTFRCDPISEHNRLYWYRQTLGQGPEFLTYFQNEAQLEKSRLLSDRFSAERPKGSFSTLEIQRTEQGDSAMYLCASSQPPTSASTYNEQFFGPGTRLTVL.

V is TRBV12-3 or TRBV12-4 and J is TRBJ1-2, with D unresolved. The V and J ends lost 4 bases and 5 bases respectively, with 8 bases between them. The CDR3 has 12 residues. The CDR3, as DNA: TGTGCCAGCAGTTCTGACTTTTATGGCTACACCTTC. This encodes CASSSDFYGYTF.

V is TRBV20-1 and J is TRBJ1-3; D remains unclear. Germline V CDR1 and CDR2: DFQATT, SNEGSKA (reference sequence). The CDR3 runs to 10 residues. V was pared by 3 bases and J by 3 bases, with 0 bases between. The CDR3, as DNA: TGCAGTGCTAGTGGAAACACCATATATTTT. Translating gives CSASGNTIYF.

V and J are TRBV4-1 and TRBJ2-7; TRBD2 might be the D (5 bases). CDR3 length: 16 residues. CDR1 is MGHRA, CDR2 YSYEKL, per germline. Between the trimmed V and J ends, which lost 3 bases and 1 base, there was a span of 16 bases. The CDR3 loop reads CASSHLRSGSSYEQYF. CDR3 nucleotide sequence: TGCGCCAGCAGCCATCTTCGGTCGGGGAGTTCCTACGAGCAGTACTTC.

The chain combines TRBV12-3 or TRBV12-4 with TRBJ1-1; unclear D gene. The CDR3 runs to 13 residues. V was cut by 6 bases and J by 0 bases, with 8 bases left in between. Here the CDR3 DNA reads TGTGCCAGCAGGGTAACACTGAACACTGAAGCTTTCTTT. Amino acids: CASRVTLNTEAFF.

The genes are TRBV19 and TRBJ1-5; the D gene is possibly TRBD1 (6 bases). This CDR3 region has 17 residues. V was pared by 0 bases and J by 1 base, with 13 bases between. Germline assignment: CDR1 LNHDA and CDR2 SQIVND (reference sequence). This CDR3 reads CASSIDVPGVSNQPQHF. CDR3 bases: TGTGCCAGTAGTATAGATGTCCCAGGGGTAAGCAATCAGCCCCAGCATTTT.

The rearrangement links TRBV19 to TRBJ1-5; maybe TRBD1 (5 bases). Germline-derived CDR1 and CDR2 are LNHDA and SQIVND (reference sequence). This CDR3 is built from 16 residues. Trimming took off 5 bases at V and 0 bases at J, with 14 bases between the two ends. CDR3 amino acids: CASSPRGLYSNQPQHF. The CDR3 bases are TGTGCCAGTAGTCCCCGGGGCCTTTATAGCAATCAGCCCCAGCATTTT.

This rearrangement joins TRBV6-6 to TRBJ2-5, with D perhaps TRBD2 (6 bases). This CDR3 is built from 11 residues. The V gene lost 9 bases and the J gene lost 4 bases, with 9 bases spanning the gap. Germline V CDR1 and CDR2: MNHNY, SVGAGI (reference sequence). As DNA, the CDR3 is TGTGCCAGTCGGGGGAGAGAGACCCAGTACTTC. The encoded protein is CASRGRETQYF.

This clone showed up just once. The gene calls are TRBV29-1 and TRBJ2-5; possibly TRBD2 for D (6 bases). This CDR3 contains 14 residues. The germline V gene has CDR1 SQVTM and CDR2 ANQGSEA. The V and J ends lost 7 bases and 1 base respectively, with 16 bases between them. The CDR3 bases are TGCAGCGCTATAGCGGAAGTCTCCCAAGAGACCCAGTACTTC. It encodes CSAIAEVSQETQYF.

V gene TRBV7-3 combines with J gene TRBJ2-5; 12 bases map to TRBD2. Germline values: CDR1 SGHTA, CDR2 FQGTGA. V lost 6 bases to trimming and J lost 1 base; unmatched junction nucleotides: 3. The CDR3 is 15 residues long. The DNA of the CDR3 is TGTGCCAGCAGTCCTAGCGGGGGGGTCCAAGAGACCCAGTACTTC. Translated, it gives CASSPSGGVQETQYF.

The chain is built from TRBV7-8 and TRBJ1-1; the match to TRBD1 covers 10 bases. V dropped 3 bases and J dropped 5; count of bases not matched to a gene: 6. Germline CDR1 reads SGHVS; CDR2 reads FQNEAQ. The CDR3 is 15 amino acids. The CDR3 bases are TGTGCCAGCAGCTTGGAGACAGGGGGCATAACTGAAGCTTTCTTT. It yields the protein CASSLETGGITEAFF.

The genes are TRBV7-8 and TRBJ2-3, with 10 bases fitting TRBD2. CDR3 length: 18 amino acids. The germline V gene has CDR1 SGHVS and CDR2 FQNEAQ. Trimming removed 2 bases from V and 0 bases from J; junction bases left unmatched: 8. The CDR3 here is CASSLYPWTSGSTDTQYF. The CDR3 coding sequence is TGTGCCAGCAGCTTATACCCCTGGACTAGCGGTAGCACAGATACGCAGTATTTT.

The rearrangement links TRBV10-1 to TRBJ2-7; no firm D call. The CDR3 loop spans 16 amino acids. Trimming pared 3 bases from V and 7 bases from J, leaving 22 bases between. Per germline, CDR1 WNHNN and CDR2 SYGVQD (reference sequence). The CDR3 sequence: CASSDSTSDPDGEQYF. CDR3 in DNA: TGCGCCAGCAGTGATTCTACATCGGACCCGGACGGAGAGCAGTACTTC.

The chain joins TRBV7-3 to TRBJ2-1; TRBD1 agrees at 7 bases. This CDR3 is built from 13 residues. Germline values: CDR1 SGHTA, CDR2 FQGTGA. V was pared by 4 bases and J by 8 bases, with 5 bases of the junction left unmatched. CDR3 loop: CASSSTGLDEQFF. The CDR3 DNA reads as TGTGCCAGCAGCTCGACAGGGTTGGATGAGCAGTTCTTC.

The CDR3 spells CAISEPGSDYEQYF. CDR3 in DNA: TGTGCCATCAGTGAGCCCGGGTCCGACTACGAGCAGTACTTC. This chain connects TRBV10-3 to TRBJ2-7; no clear D. V was shortened by 2 bases and J by 3 bases, with 11 bases between the two germline ends. From germline, CDR1 is ENHRY and CDR2 SYGVKD. The length of the CDR3 is 14 residues.

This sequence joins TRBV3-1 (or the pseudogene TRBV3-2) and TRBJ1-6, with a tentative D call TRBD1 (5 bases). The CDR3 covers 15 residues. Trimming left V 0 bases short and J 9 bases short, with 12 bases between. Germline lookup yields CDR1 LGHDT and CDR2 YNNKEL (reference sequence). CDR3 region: CASSQDAREPSPLHF. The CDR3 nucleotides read TGTGCCAGCAGCCAAGATGCCAGGGAGCCTTCACCCCTCCACTTT.

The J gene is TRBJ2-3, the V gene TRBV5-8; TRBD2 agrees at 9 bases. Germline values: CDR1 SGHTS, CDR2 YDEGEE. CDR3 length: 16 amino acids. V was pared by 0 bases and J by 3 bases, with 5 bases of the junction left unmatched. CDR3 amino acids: CASSLGSGRRTDTQYF. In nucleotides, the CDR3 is TGTGCCAGCAGCTTGGGGAGCGGGAGGCGAACAGATACGCAGTATTTT. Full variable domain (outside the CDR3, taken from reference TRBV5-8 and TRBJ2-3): EAGVTQSPTHLIKTRGQQATLRCSPISGHTSVYWYQQALGLGLQFLLWYDEGEERNRGNFPPRFSGRQFPNYSSELNVNALELEDSALYLCASSLGSGRRTDTQYFGPGTRLTVL.

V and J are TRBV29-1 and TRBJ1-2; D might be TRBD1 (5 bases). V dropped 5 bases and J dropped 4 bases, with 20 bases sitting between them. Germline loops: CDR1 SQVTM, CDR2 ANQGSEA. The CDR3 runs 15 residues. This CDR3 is CSVLPLEGTSYGYTF. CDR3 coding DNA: TGCAGCGTTCTACCCCTGGAAGGGACCAGCTATGGCTACACCTTC.

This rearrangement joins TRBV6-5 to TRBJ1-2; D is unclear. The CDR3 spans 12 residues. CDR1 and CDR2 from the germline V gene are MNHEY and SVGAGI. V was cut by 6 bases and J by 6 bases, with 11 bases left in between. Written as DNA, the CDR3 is TGTGCCAGCAGCCCCTACGGGGATGGCTACACCTTC. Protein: CASSPYGDGYTF.

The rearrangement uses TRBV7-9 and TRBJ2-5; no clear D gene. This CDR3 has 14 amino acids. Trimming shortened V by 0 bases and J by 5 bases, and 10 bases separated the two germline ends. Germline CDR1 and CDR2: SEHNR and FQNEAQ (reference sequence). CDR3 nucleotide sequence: TGTGCCAGCAGCTTAGCGTCTTTGATGGAGACCCAGTACTTC. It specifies CASSLASLMETQYF.

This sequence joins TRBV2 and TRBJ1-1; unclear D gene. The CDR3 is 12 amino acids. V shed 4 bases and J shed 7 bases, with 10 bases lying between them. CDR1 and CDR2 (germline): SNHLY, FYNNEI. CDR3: CASSVTGIEAFF. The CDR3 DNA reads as TGTGCCAGCAGTGTGACGGGGATTGAAGCTTTCTTT. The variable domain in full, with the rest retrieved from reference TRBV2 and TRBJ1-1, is EPEVTQTPSHQVTQMGQEVILRCVPISNHLYFYWYRQILGQKVEFLVSFYNNEISEKSEIFDDQFSVERPDGSNFTLKIRSTKLEDSAMYFCASSVTGIEAFFGQGTRLTVV.

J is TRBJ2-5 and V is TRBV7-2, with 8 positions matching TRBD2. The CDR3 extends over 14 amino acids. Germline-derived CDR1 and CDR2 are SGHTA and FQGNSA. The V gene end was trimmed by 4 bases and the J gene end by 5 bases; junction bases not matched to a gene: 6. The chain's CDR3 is CASSSRRLAETQYF. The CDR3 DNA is TGTGCCAGCAGCTCAAGACGACTAGCGGAGACCCAGTACTTC.